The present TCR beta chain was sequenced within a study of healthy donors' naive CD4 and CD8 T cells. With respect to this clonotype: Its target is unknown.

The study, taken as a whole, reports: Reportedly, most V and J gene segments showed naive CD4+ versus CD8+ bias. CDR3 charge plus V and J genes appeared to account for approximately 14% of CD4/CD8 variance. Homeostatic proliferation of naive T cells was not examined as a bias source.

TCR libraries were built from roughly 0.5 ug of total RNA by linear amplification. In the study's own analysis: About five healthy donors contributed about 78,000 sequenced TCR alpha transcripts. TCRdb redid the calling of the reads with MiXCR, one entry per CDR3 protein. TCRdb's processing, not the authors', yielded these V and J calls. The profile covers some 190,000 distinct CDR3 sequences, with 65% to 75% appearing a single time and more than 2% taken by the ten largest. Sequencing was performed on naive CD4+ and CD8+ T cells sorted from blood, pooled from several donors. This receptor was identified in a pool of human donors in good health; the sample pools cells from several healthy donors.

CDR3 in amino acids: CASNEQENTGELFF. Here the CDR3 DNA reads TGTGCCAGCAATGAGCAGGAAAACACCGGGGAGCTGTTTTTT. The chain combines TRBV12-3 or TRBV12-4 with TRBJ2-2; D is undetermined. This CDR3 is built from 14 residues. With 7 bases removed from V and 2 bases from J, the gap between germline ends came to 11 bases.